A selection of T cell receptor beta chains follows, all from one sample in a study of cytomegalovirus exposure and HLA in healthy donors. Some clones are missing from TCRdb's copy, which holds only in-frame ones; the method was immunoSEQ multiplex PCR. The sample holds approximately 110,000 clones, roughly four fifths seen once. The sequenced material came from PBMCs. These receptor sequences come from a man aged 50 to 59 in good health and CMV-seronegative. Each CDR3 is given with its conserved first and last residue. D genes are given only for firm matches. Expanded clones get a size class; other rows say once, few or many, or leave the size out.

CASSYQGAQTQYF	TGTGCCAGCAGTTACCAGGGGGCGCAGACCCAGTACTTC	TRBD1	TRBJ2-5	TRBV28	.
CASSPWGQYTGELFF	TGTGCCAGCAGCCCCTGGGGGCAGTACACCGGGGAGCTGTTTTTT	.	TRBJ2-2	TRBV7-8	.
CASSPRESGGYNEQFF	TGCGCCAGCAGCCCCCGGGAAAGCGGGGGGTACAATGAGCAGTTCTTC	TRBD2	TRBJ2-1	TRBV5-1	once
CASFRTANTGELFF	TGTGCCAGCTTTCGGACAGCGAACACCGGGGAGCTGTTTTTT	.	TRBJ2-2	TRBV7-9	.
CASSLGQAGRSIQYF	TGTGCCAGCAGTCTGGGACAGGCGGGCCGAAGCATTCAGTACTTC	TRBD1	TRBJ2-4	TRBV6-1	.
CASSLGLAGNYEQYF	TGCGCCAGCAGCTTGGGTCTAGCGGGGAATTACGAGCAGTACTTC	TRBD2	TRBJ2-7	TRBV5-1	.
CASSLAPGLVSYEQYF	TGTGCCAGCAGCTTAGCGCCGGGACTCGTGTCCTACGAGCAGTACTTC	.	TRBJ2-7	TRBV7-9	.
CASSVGSGGTDTQYF	TGTGCCAGCAGCGTAGGTAGCGGGGGAACAGATACGCAGTATTTT	TRBD2	TRBJ2-3	TRBV9	.
CASSLAPGLNTEAFF	TGCGCCAGCAGCTTGGCCCCTGGCTTGAACACTGAAGCTTTCTTT	.	TRBJ1-1	TRBV5-1	.
CASSESRNTGELFF	TGTGCCAGCAGCGAGTCAAGGAACACCGGGGAGCTGTTTTTT	.	TRBJ2-2	TRBV14	.
CASSDFGQGAINEQFF	TGTGCCAGCAGTGATTTCGGACAGGGGGCAATCAATGAGCAGTTCTTC	TRBD1	TRBJ2-1	TRBV25-1	.
CASSLRSGSASGANVLTF	TGTGCCAGCAGCTTGCGGAGCGGGTCAGCGTCTGGGGCCAACGTCCTGACTTTC	.	TRBJ2-6	TRBV5-6	.
CASSHGTKVETQYF	TGCGCCAGCAGCCACGGGACTAAGGTGGAGACCCAGTACTTC	TRBD2	TRBJ2-5	TRBV4-1	.
CSVFPYGEAFF	TGCAGCGTGTTCCCCTACGGTGAAGCTTTCTTT	.	TRBJ1-1	TRBV29-1	.
CASSPALGLDSDTQYF	TGTGCCAGCAGCCCAGCCTTGGGACTAGATTCAGATACGCAGTATTTT	TRBD2	TRBJ2-3	TRBV11-2	.
CASRGVGGGSGANVLTF	TGTGCCAGCAGGGGGGTGGGGGGTGGATCCGGGGCCAACGTCCTGACTTTC	.	TRBJ2-6	TRBV2	.
CASSEVPGSERETQYF	TGTGCCAGCAGTGAAGTGCCCGGGAGCGAACGAGAGACCCAGTACTTC	.	TRBJ2-5	TRBV6-1	.
CASSLDLGTEAFF	TGTGCCAGCAGCTTAGATCTCGGCACTGAAGCTTTCTTT	.	TRBJ1-1	TRBV11-2	.
CASSMFHTGGADYGYTF	TGTGCCAGTAGTATGTTCCATACAGGGGGCGCGGACTATGGCTACACCTTC	TRBD1	TRBJ1-2	TRBV19	.
CASSLTDNIQYF	TGTGCCAGCAGCTTGACAGACAACATTCAGTACTTC	.	TRBJ2-4	TRBV5-4	.
CAITGTGGNTGELFF	TGTGCCATCACCGGGACAGGGGGGAACACCGGGGAGCTGTTTTTT	TRBD1	TRBJ2-2	TRBV10-3	.
CASSLGQGTHEQYF	TGTGCCAGCAGCTTAGGACAGGGTACCCACGAGCAGTACTTC	TRBD1	TRBJ2-7	TRBV7-9	.
CASRRGLLRTDTQYF	TGTGCCAGCAGGAGGGGACTCCTCCGCACAGATACGCAGTATTTT	.	TRBJ2-3	TRBV6-5	.
CASRATGDSRYF	TGCGCCAGCAGAGCTACAGGGGACAGCCGGTACTTC	TRBD1	TRBJ2-7	TRBV5-1	few
CASSPPGEGAYGYTF	TGTGCCAGCTCACCACCGGGCGAGGGCGCCTATGGCTACACCTTC	.	TRBJ1-2	TRBV18	.
CASRTETNYGYTF	TGTGCCAGTAGGACGGAGACTAACTATGGCTACACCTTC	.	TRBJ1-2	TRBV19	.
CASRVGRTSGYNEQFF	TGTGCCAGCAGAGTGGGGAGGACTAGCGGGTACAATGAGCAGTTCTTC	TRBD2	TRBJ2-1	TRBV28	once
CASSLDGQPYNEQFF	TGTGCCAGCAGCTTGGACGGACAGCCCTACAATGAGCAGTTCTTC	.	TRBJ2-1	TRBV5-8	few
CSSSFGSYEQYF	TGTTCCAGCAGCTTTGGGAGCTACGAGCAGTACTTC	.	TRBJ2-7	TRBV7-9	once
CASWRGANTEAFF	TGTGCCAGCTGGCGGGGGGCGAACACTGAAGCTTTCTTT	.	TRBJ1-1	TRBV7-9	.
CASSLALAGSTDTQYF	TGTGCCAGCAGCTTGGCCCTAGCGGGGAGCACAGATACGCAGTATTTT	TRBD2	TRBJ2-3	TRBV5-4	.
CASSEFRGGTDTQYF	TGTGCCAGCAGTGAATTCAGGGGGGGCACAGATACGCAGTATTTT	.	TRBJ2-3	TRBV2	.
CASSLVRGAGANVLTF	TGTGCCAGCAGCTTGGTTCGGGGGGCTGGGGCCAACGTCCTGACTTTC	TRBD2	TRBJ2-6	TRBV5-4	once
CASSELSGAQETQYF	TGTGCCAGCAGTGAGTTAAGCGGGGCCCAAGAGACCCAGTACTTC	TRBD2	TRBJ2-5	TRBV6-1	.
CASSDPDGTSGGPTDTQYF	TGTGCCAGCAGTGACCCTGACGGGACTAGCGGGGGACCCACAGATACGCAGTATTTT	TRBD2	TRBJ2-3	TRBV2	.
CASRAQAYEQYF	TGTGCCAGCAGGGCACAAGCCTACGAGCAGTACTTC	.	TRBJ2-7	TRBV6-1	once
CASSRIRDRGYYGYTF	TGTGCCAGCAGTCGTATCCGGGACAGGGGTTACTATGGCTACACCTTC	TRBD1	TRBJ1-2	TRBV11-2	.
CASSLVQGSHEKLFF	TGCGCCAGCAGCTTGGTCCAGGGCTCCCATGAAAAACTGTTTTTT	.	TRBJ1-4	TRBV5-1	.
CSAAWDFRGTEAFF	TGCAGCGCCGCTTGGGACTTCCGGGGCACTGAAGCTTTCTTT	.	TRBJ1-1	TRBV29-1	few
CASSIELVDSEKLFF	TGTGCCAGTAGTATAGAGTTAGTGGACAGCGAAAAACTGTTTTTT	.	TRBJ1-4	TRBV19	.
CASSRGQDQETQYF	TGTGCCAGCAGCCGAGGACAGGACCAAGAGACCCAGTACTTC	TRBD1	TRBJ2-5	TRBV5-4	.
CASTPRAETTNEKLFF	TGTGCCAGCACTCCCCGTGCCGAGACAACTAATGAAAAACTGTTTTTT	.	TRBJ1-4	TRBV6-6	.
CASSRQGDRYSPLHF	TGTGCCAGCAGCCGACAGGGGGATAGATATTCACCCCTCCACTTT	TRBD1	TRBJ1-6	TRBV6-5	.
CASSQETDSPLHF	TGTGCCAGCAGCCAAGAAACGGATTCACCCCTCCACTTT	.	TRBJ1-6	TRBV4-2	once
CAISESRGAGTGELFF	TGTGCCATCAGTGAGAGCAGGGGGGCGGGCACCGGGGAGCTGTTTTTT	.	TRBJ2-2	TRBV10-3	.
CASSNLSSTDTQYF	TGTGCCAGCAGCAATCTATCTAGCACAGATACGCAGTATTTT	.	TRBJ2-3	TRBV5-4	.
CASSYGTGANQPQHF	TGTGCCAGCAGTTATGGGACAGGGGCAAATCAGCCCCAGCATTTT	TRBD1	TRBJ1-5	TRBV6-5	once
CASSLRGGLTGELFF	TGTGCCAGCAGCTTACGGGGGGGCCTCACCGGGGAGCTGTTTTTT	TRBD2	TRBJ2-2	TRBV7-6	.
CASNPPGIETQYF	TGTGCCAGCAACCCCCCCGGGATTGAGACCCAGTACTTC	.	TRBJ2-5	TRBV6-5	few
CASSQDGDSSGANVLTF	TGCGCCAGCAGCCAAGATGGGGACAGTTCGGGGGCCAACGTCCTGACTTTC	TRBD1	TRBJ2-6	TRBV4-3	.
CATSSGQDAGPQHF	TGTGCCACCAGCAGTGGACAGGATGCCGGGCCCCAGCATTTT	TRBD1	TRBJ1-5	TRBV15	.
CASSQPEASSSYNEQFF	TGCGCCAGCAGCCAGCCGGAGGCGAGTAGCTCCTACAATGAGCAGTTCTTC	.	TRBJ2-1	TRBV4-1	.
CASSTPTGSYGYTF	TGTGCCAGCAGCACTCCGACAGGGTCCTATGGCTACACCTTC	TRBD1	TRBJ1-2	TRBV25-1	.
CASSLDGVSGNTIYF	TGTGCCAGCAGCTTGGACGGGGTTTCTGGAAACACCATATATTTT	.	TRBJ1-3	TRBV5-5	.
CASSLYPSTDTQYF	TGCGCCAGCAGCTTGTATCCGAGCACAGATACGCAGTATTTT	.	TRBJ2-3	TRBV5-1	.
CASSPSYTGELFF	TGTGCCAGCTCACCTTCCTACACCGGGGAGCTGTTTTTT	.	TRBJ2-2	TRBV18	.
CAWSPRWDRNNSPLHF	TGTGCCTGGAGTCCTAGATGGGACAGAAATAATTCACCCCTCCACTTT	TRBD1	TRBJ1-6	TRBV30	.